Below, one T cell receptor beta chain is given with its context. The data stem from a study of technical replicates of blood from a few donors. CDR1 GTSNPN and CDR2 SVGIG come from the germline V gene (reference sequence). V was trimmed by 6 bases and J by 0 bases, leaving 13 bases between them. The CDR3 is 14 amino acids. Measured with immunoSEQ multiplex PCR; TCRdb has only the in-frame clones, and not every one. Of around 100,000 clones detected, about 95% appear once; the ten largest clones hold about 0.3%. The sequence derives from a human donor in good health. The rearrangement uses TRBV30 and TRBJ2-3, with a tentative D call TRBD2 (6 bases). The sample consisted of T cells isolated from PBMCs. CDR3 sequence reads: CACGRGGSTDTQYF. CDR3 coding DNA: TGTGCCTGCGGGAGAGGTGGAAGCACAGATACGCAGTATTTT.